This T cell receptor beta chain was sequenced for a study of blood T cell repertoires in COVID-19. About the study: Some COVID-19 samples were acute and others convalescent; all came from the United States, Italy and Spain. From T cells, B-cell-depleted T cells, or PBMCs came the material, which was cDNA or gDNA.

Original analysis: Reference gene primers were amplified, and this amplification served to estimate nucleated cell counts. Data came from immunoSEQ multiplex PCR; TCRdb stores just in-frame clones and leaves some out. The DNA was the basis for D and trimming; V, J and clone size are from that table. The sample lists 200,000 or so clones, 65% to 85% occurring once. Among Cohort 3 donors, those recovered had two negative PCRs, clearance, or symptom resolution. This CDR3 has 13 residues. Between the trimmed V and J ends, which lost 7 bases and 3 bases, there was a span of 9 bases. Germline V gene sequence: CDR1 MNHEY, CDR2 SVGAGI.

V usage is TRBV6-5 and J usage is TRBJ2-2; the D gene is possibly TRBD2 (6 bases). This clonotype was sampled from a man aged 35 to 55 who had recovered from COVID-19. The sequencing sample was made of PBMCs or T cells enriched from blood (not recorded which). CDR3 sequence reads: CASKAGYTGELFF. In DNA form, the CDR3 reads TGTGCCAGCAAGGCGGGGTACACCGGGGAGCTGTTTTTT.